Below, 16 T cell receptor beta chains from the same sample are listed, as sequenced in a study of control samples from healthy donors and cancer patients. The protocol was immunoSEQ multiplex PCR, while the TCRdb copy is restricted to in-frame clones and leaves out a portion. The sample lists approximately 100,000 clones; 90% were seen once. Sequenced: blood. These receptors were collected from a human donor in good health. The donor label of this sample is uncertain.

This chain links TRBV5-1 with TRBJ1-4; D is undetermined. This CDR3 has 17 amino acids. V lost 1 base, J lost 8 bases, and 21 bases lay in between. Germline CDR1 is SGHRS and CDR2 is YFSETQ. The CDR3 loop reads CASSLSPAGSSEEKLFF. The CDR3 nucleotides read TGCGCCAGCAGCTTGTCACCTGCGGGCAGTTCCGAAGAAAAACTGTTTTTT.

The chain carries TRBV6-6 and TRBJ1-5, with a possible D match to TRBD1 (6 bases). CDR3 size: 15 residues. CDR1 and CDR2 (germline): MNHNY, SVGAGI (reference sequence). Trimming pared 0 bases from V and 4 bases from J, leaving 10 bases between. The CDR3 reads CASSYSGGINQPQHF. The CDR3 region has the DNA TGTGCCAGCAGTTACTCAGGGGGTATAAATCAGCCCCAGCATTTT.

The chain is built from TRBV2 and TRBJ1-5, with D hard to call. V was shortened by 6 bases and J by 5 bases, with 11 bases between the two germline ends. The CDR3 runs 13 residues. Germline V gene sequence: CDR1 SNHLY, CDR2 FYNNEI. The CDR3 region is CASSAALYQPQHF. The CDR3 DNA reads TGTGCCAGCAGCGCCGCCCTTTATCAGCCCCAGCATTTT.

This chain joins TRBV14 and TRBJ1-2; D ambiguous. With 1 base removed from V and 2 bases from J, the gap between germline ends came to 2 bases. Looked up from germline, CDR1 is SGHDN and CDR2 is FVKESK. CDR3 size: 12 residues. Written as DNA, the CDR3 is TGTGCCAGCAGCCAAGGAAACTATGGCTACACCTTC. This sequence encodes CASSQGNYGYTF.

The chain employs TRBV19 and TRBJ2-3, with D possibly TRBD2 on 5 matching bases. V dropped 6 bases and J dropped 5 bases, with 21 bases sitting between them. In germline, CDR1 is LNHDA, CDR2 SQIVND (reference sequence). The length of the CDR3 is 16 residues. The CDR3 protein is CASSRTGVELGDTQYF. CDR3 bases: TGTGCCAGTAGCCGTACCGGGGTTGAGTTAGGAGATACGCAGTATTTT.

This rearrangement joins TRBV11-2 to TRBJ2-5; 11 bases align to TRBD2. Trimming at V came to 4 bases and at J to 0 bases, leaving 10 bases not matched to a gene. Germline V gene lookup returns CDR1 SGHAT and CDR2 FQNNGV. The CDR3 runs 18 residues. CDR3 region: CASSSIVLAGGDQETQYF. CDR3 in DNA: TGTGCCAGCAGCTCCATTGTTCTAGCGGGGGGCGACCAAGAGACCCAGTACTTC.

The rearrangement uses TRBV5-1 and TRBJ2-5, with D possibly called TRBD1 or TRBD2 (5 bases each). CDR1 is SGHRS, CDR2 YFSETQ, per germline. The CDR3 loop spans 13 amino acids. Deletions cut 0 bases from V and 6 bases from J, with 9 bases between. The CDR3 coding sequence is TGCGCCAGCAGCTTGGCCGGGGCTCAGACCCAGTACTTC. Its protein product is CASSLAGAQTQYF.

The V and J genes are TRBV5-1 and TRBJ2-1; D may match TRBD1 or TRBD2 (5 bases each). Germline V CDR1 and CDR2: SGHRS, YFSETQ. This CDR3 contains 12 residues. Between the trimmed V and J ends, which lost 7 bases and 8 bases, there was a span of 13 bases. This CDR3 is CASSIEGHEQFF. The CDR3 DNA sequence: TGCGCCAGCTCGATCGAGGGGCATGAGCAGTTCTTC.

The CDR3 reads CASSFGTEAFF. Here the CDR3 DNA reads TGTGCCAGCAGCTTTGGCACTGAAGCTTTCTTT. V gene TRBV7-2 combines with J gene TRBJ1-1; the D is unclear. The CDR3 covers 11 residues. Trimming shortened V by 3 bases and J by 4 bases, and 3 bases separated the two germline ends. The germline V gene has CDR1 SGHTA and CDR2 FQGNSA. The whole variable domain, filled in from reference TRBV7-2 and TRBJ1-1, reads GAGVSQSPSNKVTEKGKDVELRCDPISGHTALYWYRQSLGQGLEFLIYFQGNSAPDKSGLPSDRFSAERTGGSVSTLTIQRTQQEDSAVYLCASSFGTEAFFGQGTRLTVV.

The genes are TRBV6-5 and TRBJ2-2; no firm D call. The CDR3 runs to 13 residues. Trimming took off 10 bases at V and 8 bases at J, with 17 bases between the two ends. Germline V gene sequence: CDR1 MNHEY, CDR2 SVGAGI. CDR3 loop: CAIRLLSAGELFF. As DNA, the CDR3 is TGTGCCATCCGGTTACTATCGGCTGGGGAGCTGTTTTTT.

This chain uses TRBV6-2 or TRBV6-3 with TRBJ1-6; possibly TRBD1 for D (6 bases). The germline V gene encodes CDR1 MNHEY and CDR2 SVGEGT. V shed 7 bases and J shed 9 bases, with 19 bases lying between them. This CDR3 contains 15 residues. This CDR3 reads CASNPSGTLGSPLHF. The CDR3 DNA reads TGTGCCAGCAACCCCTCCGGGACATTGGGTTCACCCCTCCACTTT.

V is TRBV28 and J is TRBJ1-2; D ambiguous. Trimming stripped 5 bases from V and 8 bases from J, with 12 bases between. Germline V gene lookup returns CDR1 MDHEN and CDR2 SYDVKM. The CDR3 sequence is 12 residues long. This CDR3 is CASSGLAGGYTF. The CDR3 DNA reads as TGTGCCAGCAGTGGTCTGGCGGGAGGCTACACCTTC.

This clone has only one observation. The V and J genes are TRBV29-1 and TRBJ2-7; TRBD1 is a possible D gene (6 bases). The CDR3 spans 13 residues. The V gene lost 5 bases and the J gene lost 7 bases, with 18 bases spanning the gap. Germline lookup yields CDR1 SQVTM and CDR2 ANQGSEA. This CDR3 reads CSVRDTVIPEQYF. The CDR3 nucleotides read TGCAGCGTTCGGGACACCGTCATCCCAGAGCAGTACTTC.

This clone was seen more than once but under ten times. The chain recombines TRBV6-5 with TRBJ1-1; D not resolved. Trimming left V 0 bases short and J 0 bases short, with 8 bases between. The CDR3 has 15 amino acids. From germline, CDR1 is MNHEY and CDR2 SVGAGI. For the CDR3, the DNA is TGTGCCAGCAGTTACTCGATTGGCCTGAACACTGAAGCTTTCTTT. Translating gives CASSYSIGLNTEAFF.

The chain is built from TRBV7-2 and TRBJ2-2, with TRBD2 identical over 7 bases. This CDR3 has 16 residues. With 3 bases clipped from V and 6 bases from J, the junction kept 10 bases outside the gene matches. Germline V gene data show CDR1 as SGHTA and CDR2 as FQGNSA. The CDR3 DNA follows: TGTGCCAGCAGCTTCAACGGGGGGACCCAGCCCGGGGAGCTGTTTTTT. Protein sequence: CASSFNGGTQPGELFF.

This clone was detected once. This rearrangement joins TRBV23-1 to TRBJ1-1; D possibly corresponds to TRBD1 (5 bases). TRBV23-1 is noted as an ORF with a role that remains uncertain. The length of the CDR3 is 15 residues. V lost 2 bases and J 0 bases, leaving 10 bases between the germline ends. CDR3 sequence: CASSQQDRVNTEAFF. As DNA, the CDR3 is TGCGCCAGCAGTCAACAAGACAGAGTGAACACTGAAGCTTTCTTT.